A selection of T cell receptor beta chains follows, all from one sample in a study of vaccination and CD4 T cells after COVID-19. Their antigen targets remain unknown. Each CDR3 protein gets one entry after TCRdb re-called the PCR reads with MiXCR. Of some 4,000 distinct CDR3 sequences in the sample, 15% to 20% were seen once. The sample was CD4+ T cells from blood, cultured in vitro. The receptors shown here come from a human donor who had recovered from COVID-19. Each CDR3 is given with its conserved first and last residue. The D gene is left open where the match is weak. Part of the rows lack a size; the others show once, few, many or a class for expanded clones.

v_gene: TRBV7-2
d_gene: .
abundance: medium-sized
j_gene: TRBJ1-5
CDR3nt: TGTGCCAGCGCCATGAGTGGCAATCAGCCCCAGCATTTT
CDR3aa: CASAMSGNQPQHF

v_gene: TRBV6-5
d_gene: TRBD2
abundance: .
j_gene: TRBJ2-1
CDR3nt: TGTGCCAGCAGTTACGGGACTAGCGGGGCCCTCAATGAGCAGTTCTTC
CDR3aa: CASSYGTSGALNEQFF

v_gene: TRBV20-1
d_gene: .
abundance: .
j_gene: TRBJ2-5
CDR3nt: TGCAGTGCTAGAGAGGGACGGGATTGGGTGACCCAGTACTTC
CDR3aa: CSAREGRDWVTQYF

v_gene: TRBV5-4
d_gene: .
abundance: .
j_gene: TRBJ1-2
CDR3nt: TGTGCCAGCAGCTTACAAGGGCAGGGAGGTCGCGGCTACACCTTC
CDR3aa: CASSLQGQGGRGYTF

v_gene: TRBV18
d_gene: TRBD2
abundance: .
j_gene: TRBJ2-5
CDR3nt: TGTGCCAGCTCATCCGGGGGGGAGACCCAGTACTTC
CDR3aa: CASSSGGETQYF

v_gene: TRBV30
d_gene: TRBD2
abundance: medium-sized
j_gene: TRBJ2-3
CDR3nt: TGTGCCTGGAGTCCGGCGGGGGGGGCGCAGTATTTT
CDR3aa: CAWSPAGGAQYF

v_gene: TRBV5-5
d_gene: .
abundance: .
j_gene: TRBJ2-7
CDR3nt: TGTGCCAGCAGCTTGGAAAGACCCGTTACCTACGAGCAGTACTTC
CDR3aa: CASSLERPVTYEQYF

v_gene: TRBV20-1
d_gene: .
abundance: few
j_gene: TRBJ2-3
CDR3nt: TGCAGTGCTCCGGGACTCCTGGGGACAGATACGCAGTATTTT
CDR3aa: CSAPGLLGTDTQYF

v_gene: TRBV10-2
d_gene: .
abundance: .
j_gene: TRBJ1-5
CDR3nt: TGCGCCAGCAGGGCAGCGGGAGGGAATCAGCCCCAGCATTTT
CDR3aa: CASRAAGGNQPQHF

v_gene: TRBV5-4
d_gene: .
abundance: medium-sized
j_gene: TRBJ1-2
CDR3nt: TGTGCCAGCAGCTTGGCGGACAGCCCGTTCTATGGCTACACCTTC
CDR3aa: CASSLADSPFYGYTF

v_gene: TRBV20-1
d_gene: .
abundance: few
j_gene: TRBJ1-2
CDR3nt: TGCAGTACCACCCTGGGGGGCTACACCTTC
CDR3aa: CSTTLGGYTF

v_gene: TRBV19
d_gene: .
abundance: once
j_gene: TRBJ2-7
CDR3nt: TGTGCCAGTAGTTCCGAAAGGGGGTACGAGCAGTACTTC
CDR3aa: CASSSERGYEQYF

v_gene: TRBV20-1
d_gene: TRBD2
abundance: .
j_gene: TRBJ2-5
CDR3nt: TGCAGTGCCGACGCGGGGGGGTACCAAGAGACCCAGTACTTC
CDR3aa: CSADAGGYQETQYF

v_gene: TRBV6-1
d_gene: .
abundance: .
j_gene: TRBJ2-7
CDR3nt: TGTGCCTTGCTGGGGACCTACGAGCAGTACTTC
CDR3aa: CALLGTYEQYF

v_gene: TRBV19
d_gene: .
abundance: .
j_gene: TRBJ1-2
CDR3nt: TGTGCCAGTGAGTTCTCGGGGATGCCTACGAAAGGCTACACCTTC
CDR3aa: CASEFSGMPTKGYTF

v_gene: TRBV12-3/TRBV12-4
d_gene: .
abundance: few
j_gene: TRBJ2-2
CDR3nt: TGTGCCAGCAGGGCCGGACCGGCCGGGGAGCTGTTTTTT
CDR3aa: CASRAGPAGELFF

v_gene: TRBV19
d_gene: .
abundance: medium-sized
j_gene: TRBJ2-7
CDR3nt: TGTGCCAGTAGTATAGTCCCCCCAAGCGAGCAGTACTTC
CDR3aa: CASSIVPPSEQYF

v_gene: TRBV4-2
d_gene: .
abundance: .
j_gene: TRBJ1-1
CDR3nt: TGTGCCAGCAGCCAACATGGGGGGGGAATGAACACTGAAGCTTTCTTT
CDR3aa: CASSQHGGGMNTEAFF

v_gene: TRBV6-1
d_gene: TRBD1
abundance: .
j_gene: TRBJ2-5
CDR3nt: TGTGCCAGCAAGAGGGCAGGGGGAATGCGGGAGACCCAGTACTTC
CDR3aa: CASKRAGGMRETQYF

v_gene: TRBV20-1
d_gene: TRBD2
abundance: .
j_gene: TRBJ2-3
CDR3nt: TGCAGTGCTCACTCCAGGAGTAGCGGGTCCATCACAGATACGCAGTATTTT
CDR3aa: CSAHSRSSGSITDTQYF

v_gene: TRBV6-5
d_gene: .
abundance: .
j_gene: TRBJ1-5
CDR3nt: TGTGCCAGCAGTTCCCGACTGAAGAATCAGCCCCAGCATTTT
CDR3aa: CASSSRLKNQPQHF

v_gene: TRBV27
d_gene: .
abundance: medium-sized
j_gene: TRBJ1-4
CDR3nt: TGTGCCAGCAGTTTGAGGGGAACTAATGAAAAACTGTTTTTT
CDR3aa: CASSLRGTNEKLFF

v_gene: TRBV10-3
d_gene: TRBD1
abundance: few
j_gene: TRBJ2-7
CDR3nt: TGTGCCATCAGTGAGGGGATACGGGACAGTCCTTCCTACGAGCAGTACTTC
CDR3aa: CAISEGIRDSPSYEQYF

v_gene: TRBV2
d_gene: .
abundance: medium-sized
j_gene: TRBJ2-7
CDR3nt: TGTGCCAGCAGAGAGACAGGCGAGCAGTACTTC
CDR3aa: CASRETGEQYF

v_gene: TRBV7-9
d_gene: TRBD1
abundance: .
j_gene: TRBJ1-2
CDR3nt: TGTGCCAGCAGCGGGACAGGGGGGTATGGCTACACCTTC
CDR3aa: CASSGTGGYGYTF

v_gene: TRBV2
d_gene: .
abundance: .
j_gene: TRBJ1-3
CDR3nt: TGTGCCAGCAACGGCCCGGGATCTGGAAACACCATATATTTT
CDR3aa: CASNGPGSGNTIYF

v_gene: TRBV20-1
d_gene: .
abundance: medium-sized
j_gene: TRBJ2-5
CDR3nt: TGCAGTGCAAGGCCCAGCGGAGAGACCCAGTACTTC
CDR3aa: CSARPSGETQYF

v_gene: TRBV3-1
d_gene: .
abundance: .
j_gene: TRBJ2-3
CDR3nt: TGTGCCAGCAGCCAAAACCCCGGACGCGATACGCAGTATTTT
CDR3aa: CASSQNPGRDTQYF

v_gene: TRBV18
d_gene: .
abundance: .
j_gene: TRBJ1-2
CDR3nt: TGTGCCAGCTCACCAGGGGGACCTTATGGCTACACCTTC
CDR3aa: CASSPGGPYGYTF

v_gene: TRBV5-4
d_gene: TRBD1
abundance: few
j_gene: TRBJ1-6
CDR3nt: TGTGCCAGCAGCGGGTCGGGACAGCCGTATAATTCACCCCTCCACTTT
CDR3aa: CASSGSGQPYNSPLHF

v_gene: TRBV5-1
d_gene: TRBD1
abundance: .
j_gene: TRBJ2-2
CDR3nt: TGCGCCAGCAGCTTGGGGGGACAGGGATTGAACACCGGGGAGCTGTTTTTT
CDR3aa: CASSLGGQGLNTGELFF

v_gene: TRBV21-1
d_gene: .
abundance: .
j_gene: TRBJ2-7
CDR3nt: TGTGCCAGCAGGCCTACAGGGAACGAGCAGTACTTC
CDR3aa: CASRPTGNEQYF

v_gene: TRBV30
d_gene: TRBD1
abundance: medium-sized
j_gene: TRBJ1-6
CDR3nt: TGTGCCTGGAGCCCCGGACAGGGCTCGGGGGCCCTCCACTTT
CDR3aa: CAWSPGQGSGALHF

v_gene: TRBV3-1
d_gene: .
abundance: few
j_gene: TRBJ1-2
CDR3nt: TGTGCCAGCAGCCCACGACACGGTTATGAGGATGGCTACACCTTC
CDR3aa: CASSPRHGYEDGYTF

v_gene: TRBV5-1
d_gene: TRBD1
abundance: .
j_gene: TRBJ2-2
CDR3nt: TGCGCCAGCAGCTCCGACAGGGTTGGCACCGGGGAGCTGTTTTTT
CDR3aa: CASSSDRVGTGELFF

v_gene: TRBV12-3/TRBV12-4
d_gene: TRBD2
abundance: few
j_gene: TRBJ2-2
CDR3nt: TGTGCCAGCACTCGGGGGGGTATAGCGAACACCGGGGAGCTGTTTTTT
CDR3aa: CASTRGGIANTGELFF

v_gene: TRBV20-1
d_gene: TRBD1
abundance: .
j_gene: TRBJ1-1
CDR3nt: TGCAGTGCTATGCAGGGGGCGCGTATAAATGAAGCTTTCTTT
CDR3aa: CSAMQGARINEAFF

v_gene: TRBV11-3
d_gene: .
abundance: few
j_gene: TRBJ1-6
CDR3nt: TGTGCCAGCAGCGCGGAAGGGGATTCACCCCTCCACTTT
CDR3aa: CASSAEGDSPLHF

v_gene: TRBV7-9
d_gene: .
abundance: .
j_gene: TRBJ1-1
CDR3nt: TGTGCCAGCAGCTTGGAGAAGGAGAACACTGAAGCTTTCTTT
CDR3aa: CASSLEKENTEAFF

v_gene: TRBV30
d_gene: .
abundance: .
j_gene: TRBJ1-6
CDR3nt: TGTGCCTGGAGTGTATCACAGAGCTCCTATAATTCACCCCTCCACTTT
CDR3aa: CAWSVSQSSYNSPLHF

v_gene: TRBV19
d_gene: TRBD2
abundance: .
j_gene: TRBJ2-4
CDR3nt: TGTGCCACTAACCCACTAGCGGGGGCTCTAAACATTCAGTACTTC
CDR3aa: CATNPLAGALNIQYF

v_gene: TRBV19
d_gene: TRBD1
abundance: .
j_gene: TRBJ2-1
CDR3nt: TGTGCCAGTAGCCTACAGGGGGCGTACAATGAGCAGTTCTTC
CDR3aa: CASSLQGAYNEQFF

v_gene: TRBV19
d_gene: .
abundance: medium-sized
j_gene: TRBJ1-5
CDR3nt: TGTGCCAGTAGTATGTGGAACGGGAGAGATCAGCCCCAGCATTTT
CDR3aa: CASSMWNGRDQPQHF

v_gene: TRBV20-1
d_gene: .
abundance: few
j_gene: TRBJ1-4
CDR3nt: TGCAGTACTTACAGGAGGAGCAATGAAAAACTGTTTTTT
CDR3aa: CSTYRRSNEKLFF